These T cell receptor beta chains were read from a single sample in a study of technical replicates of blood from several donors. Repertoires were generated with immunoSEQ multiplex PCR, while TCRdb's copy carries only in-frame clones and drops some. The sample records around 100,000 clones, roughly 96% being singletons. Input material: T cells isolated from PBMCs. The source is a human donor in good health. The CDR3 runs from the conserved cysteine through the conserved F or W. The D gene is left open where the match is weak. Clone size is given for some rows only: seen once, a few or many times, or a class if the clone is expanded.

V gene: TRBV7-9
clone size: NA
D gene: TRBD2
J gene: TRBJ2-2
CDR3 protein: CASSRLAGGSGELFF
CDR3 DNA: TGTGCCAGCAGCCGACTAGCGGGAGGTTCCGGGGAGCTGTTTTTT

V gene: TRBV30
clone size: NA
D gene: TRBD1
J gene: TRBJ2-7
CDR3 protein: CAWSVLQGAGSYEQYF
CDR3 DNA: TGTGCCTGGAGTGTCTTACAGGGGGCAGGCTCCTACGAGCAGTACTTC

V gene: TRBV28
clone size: NA
D gene: NA
J gene: TRBJ1-2
CDR3 protein: CASSPPYVGNYGYTF
CDR3 DNA: TGTGCCAGCAGTCCCCCTTATGTGGGCAACTATGGCTACACCTTC

V gene: TRBV29-1
clone size: NA
D gene: NA
J gene: TRBJ2-1
CDR3 protein: CSVRELSYNEQFF
CDR3 DNA: TGCAGCGTGCGGGAACTTTCCTACAATGAGCAGTTCTTC

V gene: TRBV30
clone size: once
D gene: NA
J gene: TRBJ2-1
CDR3 protein: CAWRTSGVYNEQFF
CDR3 DNA: TGTGCCTGGAGGACTAGTGGGGTCTACAATGAGCAGTTCTTC

V gene: TRBV28
clone size: NA
D gene: NA
J gene: TRBJ1-1
CDR3 protein: CASSYIVSTGNTEAFF
CDR3 DNA: TGTGCCAGCAGTTATATAGTATCGACAGGGAACACTGAAGCTTTCTTT

V gene: TRBV15
clone size: NA
D gene: NA
J gene: TRBJ2-3
CDR3 protein: CATSSLIGGPRDTQYF
CDR3 DNA: TGTGCCACCAGCAGTTTGATAGGAGGACCCAGAGATACGCAGTATTTT

V gene: TRBV6-5
clone size: NA
D gene: NA
J gene: TRBJ2-7
CDR3 protein: CASSRDIFYEQYF
CDR3 DNA: TGTGCCAGCAGCCGGGACATTTTCTACGAGCAGTACTTC

V gene: TRBV29-1
clone size: NA
D gene: TRBD1
J gene: TRBJ2-2
CDR3 protein: CSVVSRGTGNTGELFF
CDR3 DNA: TGCAGCGTCGTTTCCAGAGGGACAGGGAACACCGGGGAGCTGTTTTTT

V gene: TRBV9
clone size: NA
D gene: NA
J gene: TRBJ2-7
CDR3 protein: CASSVGVAYEQYF
CDR3 DNA: TGTGCCAGCAGCGTAGGAGTCGCCTACGAGCAGTACTTC

V gene: TRBV2
clone size: NA
D gene: NA
J gene: TRBJ1-1
CDR3 protein: CASRDRRGDTEAFF
CDR3 DNA: TGTGCCAGCAGAGACAGGCGAGGGGACACTGAAGCTTTCTTT

V gene: TRBV2
clone size: NA
D gene: NA
J gene: TRBJ2-7
CDR3 protein: CASSSQPGHIYEQYF
CDR3 DNA: TGTGCCAGCAGTTCCCAACCGGGACACATCTACGAGCAGTACTTC

V gene: TRBV10-3
clone size: NA
D gene: TRBD1
J gene: TRBJ2-3
CDR3 protein: CAISEVRGDTQYF
CDR3 DNA: TGTGCCATCAGTGAGGTCAGGGGGGATACGCAGTATTTT

V gene: TRBV5-1
clone size: NA
D gene: NA
J gene: TRBJ1-4
CDR3 protein: CANSLVGAANEKLFF
CDR3 DNA: TGCGCCAACAGCTTGGTTGGGGCAGCTAATGAAAAACTGTTTTTT

V gene: TRBV6-5
clone size: NA
D gene: TRBD1
J gene: TRBJ1-3
CDR3 protein: CASSYRGPGNTIYF
CDR3 DNA: TGTGCCAGCAGTTACAGGGGGCCAGGAAACACCATATATTTT

V gene: TRBV6-1
clone size: NA
D gene: NA
J gene: TRBJ1-2
CDR3 protein: CASSEYDGVRSYGYTF
CDR3 DNA: TGTGCCAGCAGTGAATACGACGGAGTTCGATCCTATGGCTACACCTTC

V gene: TRBV27
clone size: NA
D gene: NA
J gene: TRBJ2-1
CDR3 protein: CASSSTPMGVYEQFF
CDR3 DNA: TGTGCCAGCAGTTCAACCCCCATGGGCGTCTATGAGCAGTTCTTC

V gene: TRBV28
clone size: once
D gene: NA
J gene: TRBJ1-5
CDR3 protein: CASSPVNQPQHF
CDR3 DNA: TGTGCCAGCAGCCCGGTGAATCAGCCCCAGCATTTT

V gene: TRBV5-6
clone size: NA
D gene: TRBD1
J gene: TRBJ1-1
CDR3 protein: CASSFLGTGEPEAFF
CDR3 DNA: TGTGCCAGCAGCTTTCTCGGGACAGGGGAACCTGAAGCTTTCTTT

V gene: TRBV7-2
clone size: NA
D gene: TRBD1
J gene: TRBJ1-5
CDR3 protein: CASSLFGTDSNQPQHF
CDR3 DNA: TGTGCCAGCAGCTTATTCGGGACAGATAGCAATCAGCCCCAGCATTTT

V gene: TRBV30
clone size: NA
D gene: TRBD2
J gene: TRBJ2-1
CDR3 protein: CAWSLGLDNEQFF
CDR3 DNA: TGTGCCTGGAGCCTTGGACTAGACAATGAGCAGTTCTTC

V gene: TRBV30
clone size: NA
D gene: NA
J gene: TRBJ2-7
CDR3 protein: CAWSDLGPYEQYF
CDR3 DNA: TGTGCCTGGAGTGACCTTGGGCCTTACGAGCAGTACTTC

V gene: TRBV6-5
clone size: NA
D gene: NA
J gene: TRBJ1-5
CDR3 protein: CASTRDSGGNQPQHF
CDR3 DNA: TGTGCCAGCACCAGGGATTCAGGGGGCAATCAGCCCCAGCATTTT

V gene: TRBV10-3
clone size: NA
D gene: NA
J gene: TRBJ2-2
CDR3 protein: CAIRQGAGELFF
CDR3 DNA: TGTGCCATCAGACAGGGAGCCGGGGAGCTGTTTTTT

V gene: TRBV6-6
clone size: NA
D gene: NA
J gene: TRBJ1-1
CDR3 protein: CASSYSSLTEAFF
CDR3 DNA: TGTGCCAGCAGTTACTCGTCTCTCACTGAAGCTTTCTTT

V gene: TRBV27
clone size: NA
D gene: TRBD1
J gene: TRBJ1-5
CDR3 protein: CASSLSTGSQPQHF
CDR3 DNA: TGTGCCAGCAGTTTATCGACAGGGAGTCAGCCCCAGCATTTT

V gene: TRBV7-3
clone size: NA
D gene: NA
J gene: TRBJ1-1
CDR3 protein: CASSFQAGNTEAFF
CDR3 DNA: TGTGCCAGCAGCTTTCAGGCGGGGAACACTGAAGCTTTCTTT

V gene: TRBV5-4
clone size: NA
D gene: NA
J gene: TRBJ2-7
CDR3 protein: CASSLEKQTPWEQYF
CDR3 DNA: TGTGCCAGCAGCTTGGAAAAGCAAACCCCCTGGGAGCAGTACTTC

V gene: TRBV7-3
clone size: NA
D gene: TRBD1
J gene: TRBJ2-7
CDR3 protein: CASSATGETYEQYF
CDR3 DNA: TGTGCCAGCAGCGCTACAGGGGAGACCTACGAGCAGTACTTC